This entry lists 8 T cell receptor beta chains sequenced from one sample in a study of molecular identifiers for immune sequencing clone quantification. One entry per CDR3 protein, called by TCRdb with MiXCR from the PCR reads. The sample gives some 97,000 distinct CDR3 sequences, roughly a quarter of which show up once; 0.94% is in the top ten. The sample was naive CD8+ T cells from blood, with Jurkat cell RNA spiked in. Stated subset: FACS-sorted CD8+CD4-CCR7+CD45RA+ naive T cells. The receptors originated from a human donor in good health. Some libraries in this study had Jurkat cell RNA spiked in.

This clonotype appeared many times. The chain joins TRBV11-2 to TRBJ2-1; 10 bases line up with TRBD2. The junction had 11 bases not matched to a gene; V was cut back by 5 bases and J by 10 bases. The CDR3 has 15 residues. The germline gives CDR1 SGHAT, CDR2 FQNNGV. CDR3 DNA sequence: TGTGCCAGCAGCCTGGGACTAGCGCCTGGTGGGGAGCAGTTCTTC. As protein: CASSLGLAPGGEQFF. The variable domain in full, with the rest retrieved from reference TRBV11-2 and TRBJ2-1, is EAGVAQSPRYKIIEKRQSVAFWCNPISGHATLYWYQQILGQGPKLLIQFQNNGVVDDSQLPKDRFSAERLKGVDSTLKIQPAKLEDSAVYLCASSLGLAPGGEQFFGPGTRLTVL.

This clonotype was observed at least ten times. The V and J genes are TRBV12-3 or TRBV12-4 and TRBJ2-6; the D is unclear. CDR3 size: 17 residues. V dropped 6 bases and J dropped 0 bases, with 15 bases sitting between them. The CDR3 nucleotides are TGTGCCAGCAGGCCTGGTACCTCCAGCTCTGGGGCCAACGTCCTGACTTTC. Translation gives CASRPGTSSSGANVLTF.

In this sample, this clonotype turned up a few times. The junction departs from the called germline gene at one end, perhaps through a read error. The chain carries TRBV7-3 and TRBJ2-5; D not resolved. This CDR3 spans 14 amino acids. Per the germline V gene, CDR1 is SGHTA and CDR2 is FQGTGA. This chain's CDR3 is CASSSSNLQGTQYF. CDR3 bases: TGTGCCAGCAGCTCTTCAAACCTCCAAGGGACCCAGTACTTC.

This clonotype has a count of ten or more. This rearrangement joins TRBV4-3 to TRBJ1-1, with D maybe TRBD1 (6 bases). The germline gives CDR1 LGHNA, CDR2 YSLEER. The V end lost 5 bases, the J end lost 4 bases, and 14 bases lay between the germline ends. This CDR3 is 14 amino acids long. The CDR3 loop reads CASSVEGRGTEAFF. In DNA form, the CDR3 reads TGCGCCAGCAGCGTTGAGGGCAGGGGCACTGAAGCTTTCTTT.

This clonotype was detected many times. V usage is TRBV5-1 and J usage is TRBJ2-4; 9 bases fit TRBD1. CDR1 is SGHRS, CDR2 YFSETQ, per germline. V gave up 2 bases and J gave up 6 bases; unmatched junction bases: 3. CDR3 size: 14 residues. The CDR3 here is CASSFGQGINIQYF. The CDR3 coding sequence is TGCGCCAGCAGCTTTGGACAGGGGATAAACATTCAGTACTTC.

This sequence joins TRBV12-3 or TRBV12-4 and TRBJ2-7; 11 bases fit TRBD1. Unmatched junction bases numbered 6, after V lost 5 bases and J lost 6 bases. The CDR3 runs 14 residues. The CDR3 region is CASSLRTGGFEQYF. The CDR3 DNA follows: TGTGCCAGCAGTCTCAGGACAGGGGGCTTCGAGCAGTACTTC.

Ten or more counts support this clonotype. The chain uses TRBV25-1 and TRBJ2-1; TRBD1 might be the D (6 bases). Germline CDR1 reads MGHDK; CDR2 reads SYGVNS. The V end was cut by 1 base, the J end by 8 bases, with 9 bases between. This CDR3 region has 13 residues. CDR3 sequence: CASSEFPGDEQFF. CDR3 coding DNA: TGTGCCAGCAGTGAATTCCCAGGGGATGAGCAGTTCTTC.

Only one count was recorded for this clonotype. Sequence at one end of the junction differs from germline and may be a read error. This sequence joins TRBV19 and TRBJ2-1; 10 positions agree with TRBD1. The CDR3 extends over 16 amino acids. Germline CDR1 and CDR2: LNHDA and SQIVND (reference sequence). The CDR3 DNA sequence: TGTGCCAGTAGTATGGGACAGGGGCCTTTCGACAATGAGCAGCTCTTC. This translates into CASSMGQGPFDNEQLF. The full variable domain, its missing parts supplied by reference TRBV19 and TRBJ2-1, is DGGITQSPKYLFRKEGQNVTLSCEQNLNHDAMYWYRQDPGQGLRLIYYSQIVNDFQKGDIAEGYSVSREKKESFPLTVTSAQKNPTAFYLCASSMGQGPFDNEQLFGPGTRLTVL.